This passage covers 18 T cell receptor beta chains from one sample sequenced in a study of cytomegalovirus exposure and HLA in healthy donors. The PCR contained 60 Vbeta and 13 Jbeta primers. Libraries were prepared by immunoSEQ multiplex PCR; TCRdb keeps only in-frame clonotypes and omits some of them. The table includes 100,000 to 150,000 clones, 70% to 85% detected once. Input material: PBMCs. All receptors derive from a man aged 40-49 years in good health and CMV-seropositive.

The chain is built from TRBV11-2 and TRBJ2-2, with D hard to call. The V gene's germline CDR1 is SGHAT and CDR2 FQNNGV. This CDR3 has 15 residues. Deletions cut 3 bases from V and 1 base from J, with 9 bases between. CDR3 in DNA: TGTGCCAGCAGCTTTCGCTCGCGGAACACCGGGGAGCTGTTTTTT. Translated: CASSFRSRNTGELFF. The full variable domain, in which reference TRBV11-2 and TRBJ2-2 provide the parts outside the CDR3, is EAGVAQSPRYKIIEKRQSVAFWCNPISGHATLYWYQQILGQGPKLLIQFQNNGVVDDSQLPKDRFSAERLKGVDSTLKIQPAKLEDSAVYLCASSFRSRNTGELFFGEGSRLTVL.

CDR3: CASSQLGGTNYGYTF. CDR3 bases: TGTGCCAGCAGCCAACTGGGAGGGACTAACTATGGCTACACCTTC. This chain uses TRBV4-2 with TRBJ1-2; D ambiguous. In germline, CDR1 is LGHNA, CDR2 YNFKEQ. The CDR3 has 15 amino acids. Trimming left V 2 bases short and J 0 bases short, with 10 bases between.

By frequency in the sample, this clone is medium-sized. The chain carries TRBV4-2 and TRBJ2-1; D uncertain. Germline V gives CDR1 LGHNA, CDR2 YNFKEQ. V gave up 4 bases and J gave up 7 bases, with 8 bases separating them. The CDR3 extends over 12 amino acids. CDR3 loop: CASSPNRNEQFF. The CDR3 DNA reads TGTGCCAGCAGCCCTAACAGAAATGAGCAGTTCTTC.

V is TRBV5-1 and J is TRBJ1-6; tentative D call: TRBD1 (5 bases). Per germline, CDR1 SGHRS and CDR2 YFSETQ. The CDR3 runs 17 residues. V was trimmed by 0 bases and J by 10 bases, leaving 20 bases between them. For the CDR3, the DNA is TGCGCCAGCAGCTTGGGCATTCAGGGCTTCTCAGGCTCACCCCTCCACTTT. Translated, it gives CASSLGIQGFSGSPLHF.

The rearrangement links TRBV19 to TRBJ1-5; 9 nucleotides line up with TRBD1. The CDR3 length is 15 residues. V trimming: 6 bases; J trimming: 5 bases; junction bases outside the gene matches: 8. CDR1 and CDR2 (germline): LNHDA, SQIVND (reference sequence). The CDR3 loop is CASRAGQGSHQPQHF. Here the CDR3 DNA reads TGTGCCAGTAGGGCCGGACAGGGGTCCCATCAGCCCCAGCATTTT.

The rearrangement joins TRBV5-1 to TRBJ1-4, with D possibly TRBD1 on 6 matching bases. The germline V and J ends were trimmed by 7 bases and 6 bases, with 16 bases remaining between them. CDR3 size: 14 residues. The germline V gene encodes CDR1 SGHRS and CDR2 YFSETQ. CDR3 bases: TGCGCCAGCGGAATTACAGGGTGGGATGAAAAACTGTTTTTT. This gives the protein CASGITGWDEKLFF.

The chain combines TRBV9 with TRBJ2-1; tentative D call: TRBD2 (6 bases). The CDR3 totals 16 residues. The germline CDR1 and CDR2 sequences are SGDLS and YYNGEE. V lost 0 bases and J lost 6, with 16 bases in between. The CDR3 DNA follows: TGTGCCAGCAGCGTAGGGCGGGGAGCCTTAGGCAATGAGCAGTTCTTC. Its protein product is CASSVGRGALGNEQFF. Looking up the rest from reference TRBV9 and TRBJ2-1 gives the full variable domain: DSGVTQTPKHLITATGQRVTLRCSPRSGDLSVYWYQQSLDQGLQFLIQYYNGEERAKGNILERFSAQQFPDLHSELNLSSLELGDSALYFCASSVGRGALGNEQFFGPGTRLTVL.

The J gene is TRBJ2-7, the V gene TRBV28; 7 nucleotides agree with TRBD2. J lost 1 base, V lost 3 bases, and 6 bases had no gene match. The germline V gene encodes CDR1 MDHEN and CDR2 SYDVKM. The CDR3 has 15 residues. CDR3 sequence reads: CASSLGGWVSYEQYF. CDR3 nucleotides: TGTGCCAGCAGTTTGGGGGGGTGGGTTTCCTACGAGCAGTACTTC.

The chain couples TRBV20-1 to TRBJ2-7; D unclear. Germline V gives CDR1 DFQATT, CDR2 SNEGSKA (reference sequence). This CDR3 is 11 amino acids long. Trimming removed 7 bases at V and 7 bases at J, with 14 bases between. The CDR3 reads CSGTTLGEQYF. As DNA, the CDR3 is TGCAGTGGAACCACCCTCGGGGAGCAGTACTTC.

The genes are TRBV6-1 and TRBJ2-2; 12 bases agree with TRBD1. Germline trimming cut 4 bases from V and 6 bases from J; bases unmatched to any gene: 12. Looked up from germline, CDR1 is MNHNS and CDR2 is SASEGT. The CDR3 is 18 residues long. The CDR3: CASSAGTGGLSVPGELFF. CDR3 coding DNA: TGTGCCAGCAGTGCCGGGACAGGGGGCCTATCGGTCCCCGGGGAGCTGTTTTTT.

The chain carries TRBV7-9 and TRBJ1-1, with TRBD1 matching over 9 bases. V lost 1 base and J lost 5; bases outside the gene matches: 5. The CDR3 sequence is 15 residues long. Germline assignment: CDR1 SEHNR and CDR2 FQNEAQ (reference sequence). CDR3 coding DNA: TGTGCCAGCAGCTTAGGACAGGGGGTGGGAACTGAAGCTTTCTTT. Translation gives CASSLGQGVGTEAFF.

The chain carries TRBV14 and TRBJ1-2; 10 nucleotides agree with TRBD1. CDR1 is SGHDN and CDR2 is FVKESK in the germline V gene. The J segment lost 8 bases and the V segment lost 4 bases, leaving 16 bases of the junction unmatched. The CDR3 is 17 residues long. CDR3 loop: CASSPTRGTGVIGGYTF. The DNA for the CDR3 is TGTGCCAGCAGCCCCACTCGGGGGACAGGGGTTATTGGCGGCTACACCTTC.

The gene calls are TRBV7-9 and TRBJ1-1; 11 bases are shared with TRBD1. The junction had 2 bases not matched to a gene; V was cut back by 4 bases and J by 4 bases. The CDR3 covers 14 residues. Germline CDR1 reads SEHNR; CDR2 reads FQNEAQ (reference sequence). CDR3 sequence reads: CASSSGTGGTEAFF. Written as DNA, the CDR3 is TGTGCCAGCAGCTCCGGGACAGGGGGCACTGAAGCTTTCTTT.

This chain links TRBV7-6 with TRBJ2-7; 7 nucleotides align to TRBD1. CDR3 size: 15 residues. Germline loops: CDR1 SGHVS, CDR2 FNYEAQ. With 5 bases clipped from V and 1 base from J, the junction kept 8 bases outside the gene matches. This chain's CDR3 is CASSLSGTESYEQYF. DNA for the CDR3: TGTGCCAGCAGCCTCTCCGGGACAGAGTCCTACGAGCAGTACTTC.

The rearrangement uses TRBV29-1 and TRBJ1-2; the D is unclear. The germline V gene has CDR1 SQVTM and CDR2 ANQGSEA. The CDR3 totals 12 residues. The ends were cut back, 4 bases at V and 8 bases at J, with 14 bases in the middle. In DNA form, the CDR3 reads TGCAGCGTTGGGACCGGACTAGGAGGCTACACCTTC. Its protein product is CSVGTGLGGYTF.

This clone was observed a few times. This chain joins TRBV27 and TRBJ1-2, with TRBD1 identical over 10 bases. The CDR3 runs to 15 residues. J was trimmed by 3 bases and V by 5 bases; bases with no gene match: 6. Germline V gene lookup returns CDR1 MNHEY and CDR2 SMNVEV (reference sequence). In DNA, the CDR3 is TGTGCCAGCAGTGTCCGGGGACAGGGGTACTATGGCTACACCTTC. Amino acid sequence: CASSVRGQGYYGYTF.

The chain uses TRBV10-3 and TRBJ2-6; D is perhaps TRBD1 (6 bases). The CDR3 spans 16 residues. V shed 6 bases and J shed 0 bases, with 12 bases lying between them. The germline gives CDR1 ENHRY, CDR2 SYGVKD. In DNA form, the CDR3 reads TGTGCCATCAGCTTCGGACAGTCCTCTGGGGCCAACGTCCTGACTTTC. Its translation is CAISFGQSSGANVLTF.

V gene TRBV6-1 combines with J gene TRBJ2-2; D is perhaps TRBD1 (6 bases). CDR1 and CDR2 (germline): MNHNS, SASEGT. V lost 6 bases to trimming and J lost 9 bases, with 20 bases between them. This CDR3 is 15 amino acids long. The CDR3 DNA follows: TGTGCCAGCAGCGCAGACAGGACCTGGGACAGGGAGCTGTTTTTT. As protein: CASSADRTWDRELFF.